These 18 T cell receptor beta chains share one sample of origin, sequenced in a study of graft-versus-host responses after intestinal transplantation. The antigens of these receptors remain unknown. Method: immunoSEQ multiplex PCR; TCRdb's copy keeps in-frame clones and lacks some. The sample consists of fewer than 110,000 clones, approximately 93% of them appearing once. The specimen was unstimulated CD8+ T cells sorted from spleen or lymph node cells, collected before intestinal transplant. These receptors were obtained from a human donor who received an intestinal transplant.

The chain has TRBV10-2 and TRBJ2-3; TRBD2 matches at 8 bases. Germline CDR1 WSHSY, CDR2 SAAADI. This CDR3 region has 17 residues. V trimming: 4 bases; J trimming: 3 bases; junction bases outside the gene matches: 12. The CDR3 bases are TGCGCCAGCAGTGGTCCCCGAGGAACTAGCGGAACAGATACGCAGTATTTT. Protein sequence: CASSGPRGTSGTDTQYF.

This chain connects TRBV7-9 to TRBJ1-1; TRBD1 matches at 7 bases. The CDR3 totals 12 residues. The germline V gene has CDR1 SEHNR and CDR2 FQNEAQ (reference sequence). Trimming removed 6 bases from V and 7 bases from J; junction bases left unmatched: 5. In DNA form, the CDR3 reads TGTGCCAGCAGTCAAACAGGGGTTGAAGCTTTCTTT. This sequence encodes CASSQTGVEAFF. Full variable domain (rest looked up from reference TRBV7-9 and TRBJ1-1): DTGVSQNPRHKITKRGQNVTFRCDPISEHNRLYWYRQTLGQGPEFLTYFQNEAQLEKSRLLSDRFSAERPKGSFSTLEIQRTEQGDSAMYLCASSQTGVEAFFGQGTRLTVV.

The chain couples TRBV30 to TRBJ2-1; D is ambiguous. CDR1 GTSNPN and CDR2 SVGIG come from the germline V gene (reference sequence). V was pared by 1 base and J by 5 bases, with 6 bases between. The CDR3 consists of 12 residues. The CDR3 loop reads CAWSGPDNEQFF. The CDR3 DNA reads as TGTGCCTGGAGTGGGCCGGACAATGAGCAGTTCTTC. Full variable domain (remainder filled in from reference TRBV30 and TRBJ2-1): SQTIHQWPATLVQPVGSPLSLECTVEGTSNPNLYWYRQAAGRGLQLLFYSVGIGQISSEVPQNLSASRPQDRQFILSSKKLLLSDSGFYLCAWSGPDNEQFFGPGTRLTVL.

The V gene is TRBV4-2, the J gene TRBJ2-7; 8 bases are shared with TRBD1. Germline lookup yields CDR1 LGHNA and CDR2 YNFKEQ. This CDR3 has 16 amino acids. With V trimmed by 0 bases and J by 7 bases, 11 bases remained unmatched. CDR3 sequence reads: CASSQDLADRVKEQYF. Here the CDR3 DNA reads TGTGCCAGCAGCCAAGATCTCGCGGACAGGGTTAAAGAGCAGTACTTC.

The chain joins TRBV11-2 to TRBJ2-7; TRBD1 matches at 9 bases. V lost 2 bases to trimming and J lost 5 bases; unmatched junction nucleotides: 7. The CDR3 sequence is 15 residues long. Germline CDR1 SGHAT, CDR2 FQNNGV. The CDR3 region is CASSLSMDRGNEQYF. CDR3 bases: TGTGCCAGCAGCTTATCCATGGACAGGGGAAACGAGCAGTACTTC.

The V gene is TRBV6-6, the J gene TRBJ2-5, with D unresolved. Trimming pared 6 bases from V and 2 bases from J, leaving 4 bases between. This CDR3 has 11 residues. From germline, CDR1 is MNHNY and CDR2 SVGAGI (reference sequence). CDR3 amino acids: CASSSQETQYF. The CDR3 coding sequence is TGTGCCAGCAGCTCACAAGAGACCCAGTACTTC.

The chain uses TRBV11-3 and TRBJ2-7; the match to TRBD1 covers 10 bases. The CDR3 covers 15 residues. Trimming removed 5 bases from V and 3 bases from J; junction bases left unmatched: 7. In germline, CDR1 is SGHNT, CDR2 YENEEA. Here the CDR3 reads CASSERDRGIYEQYF. As DNA, the CDR3 is TGTGCCAGCAGCGAGCGGGACAGGGGAATCTACGAGCAGTACTTC.

This clone was recorded once. This sequence joins TRBV5-5 and TRBJ1-1; 11 bases align to TRBD1. The trim removed 3 bases at V and 4 bases at J, leaving 2 bases unmatched. The germline V gene encodes CDR1 SGHKS and CDR2 YYEKEE (reference sequence). This CDR3 is 14 amino acids long. The CDR3, as DNA: TGTGCCAGCAGCTGGGGGACAGGGGGCACTGAAGCTTTCTTT. Translation: CASSWGTGGTEAFF.

This chain connects TRBV6-5 to TRBJ2-2; D gene ambiguous. The CDR3 contains 14 residues. The V and J ends lost 0 bases and 6 bases respectively, with 8 bases between them. CDR1 is MNHEY and CDR2 is SVGAGI in the germline V gene. The CDR3 loop is CASSYSTTSGELFF. The CDR3 DNA reads TGTGCCAGCAGTTACTCGACCACATCCGGGGAGCTGTTTTTT.

The V and J genes are TRBV10-1 and TRBJ1-1, with unresolved D. V gave up 4 bases and J gave up 3 bases, with 9 bases separating them. There are 13 residues in the CDR3. The germline V gene has CDR1 WNHNN and CDR2 SYGVQD (reference sequence). The CDR3 bases are TGCGCCAGCAGTGTAGGAGTGTACACTGAAGCTTTCTTT. Its protein is CASSVGVYTEAFF.

This chain links TRBV7-3 with TRBJ1-1; no clear D gene. V was shortened by 4 bases and J by 4 bases, with 10 bases between the two germline ends. This CDR3 region has 13 residues. Germline lookup yields CDR1 SGHTA and CDR2 FQGTGA. CDR3 coding DNA: TGTGCCAGCAGCTCTGGGCCTGGCACTGAAGCTTTCTTT. This encodes CASSSGPGTEAFF.

The rearrangement uses TRBV14 and TRBJ2-1; no firm D call. The V and J ends lost 4 bases and 0 bases respectively, with 13 bases between them. In germline, CDR1 is SGHDN, CDR2 FVKESK. The CDR3 is made up of 16 amino acids. The CDR3 coding sequence is TGTGCCAGCAGCCCCTCAGGTACTATCTCCTACAATGAGCAGTTCTTC. Translation gives CASSPSGTISYNEQFF.

The rearrangement links TRBV25-1 to TRBJ2-2; D is perhaps TRBD1 or TRBD2 (5 bases each). Germline V gene lookup returns CDR1 MGHDK and CDR2 SYGVNS. The CDR3 loop spans 13 amino acids. Deletions cut 8 bases from V and 1 base from J, with 8 bases between. CDR3 in DNA: TGTGCCAGCCAGGGACGGAACACCGGGGAGCTGTTTTTT. Translating gives CASQGRNTGELFF.

J is TRBJ2-2 and V is TRBV7-9; a weak D match, TRBD1 (5 bases). The CDR3 runs 15 residues. Germline CDR1 and CDR2: SEHNR and FQNEAQ (reference sequence). V lost 1 base and J 4 bases, leaving 10 bases between the germline ends. The CDR3: CASSLGSGPTGELFF. The CDR3 DNA follows: TGTGCCAGCAGCTTAGGGTCAGGGCCCACCGGGGAGCTGTTTTTT. Filled out from reference TRBV7-9 and TRBJ2-2, the complete variable domain reads DTGVSQNPRHKITKRGQNVTFRCDPISEHNRLYWYRQTLGQGPEFLTYFQNEAQLEKSRLLSDRFSAERPKGSFSTLEIQRTEQGDSAMYLCASSLGSGPTGELFFGEGSRLTVL.

This clone came up once. The CDR3 nucleotides read TGTGCCAGCAGCCAATCGGAAGGGAACACTGAAGCTTTCTTT. It is translated as CASSQSEGNTEAFF. The chain uses TRBV4-2 and TRBJ1-1; unclear D gene. Between the trimmed V and J ends, which lost 2 bases and 1 base, there was a span of 8 bases. The CDR3 sequence is 14 residues long. Germline V gene sequence: CDR1 LGHNA, CDR2 YNFKEQ.

This chain connects TRBV5-5 to TRBJ1-1; unclear D gene. The CDR3 has 15 amino acids. The germline V gene encodes CDR1 SGHKS and CDR2 YYEKEE (reference sequence). Trimming took off 2 bases at V and 1 base at J, with 12 bases between the two ends. CDR3 in amino acids: CASSLSIRGNTEAFF. CDR3 sequence (DNA): TGTGCCAGCAGCTTATCGATTCGGGGGAACACTGAAGCTTTCTTT.

This chain links TRBV2 with TRBJ2-1, with 8 bases aligning to TRBD2. This CDR3 contains 13 residues. Germline loops: CDR1 SNHLY, CDR2 FYNNEI. The junction had 8 bases not matched to a gene; V was cut back by 7 bases and J by 9 bases. DNA of the CDR3: TGTGCCAGCATCGAGATCAGCGGGGGTGAGCAGTTCTTC. This codes for CASIEISGGEQFF.

A remark on this clone: Other DNA sequences in this sample translate to the same CDR3. The chain has TRBV13 and TRBJ2-7, with D unresolved. The V and J ends lost 3 bases and 0 bases respectively, with 6 bases between them. CDR3 length: 13 amino acids. CDR1 is PRHDT and CDR2 is FYEKMQ in the germline V gene (reference sequence). The CDR3 loop reads CASSLGVSYEQYF. The CDR3 DNA reads as TGTGCCAGCAGCTTGGGCGTCTCCTACGAGCAGTACTTC.